The rows below give T cell receptor beta chains drawn from one sample of a study of CXCR3-negative and CXCR3-positive naive CD8 T cells. Using the 5' RACE reads, TCRdb records one entry per CDR3 protein without DNA. The sample holds about 130,000 distinct CDR3 sequences. Material for sequencing was naive CXCR3- CD8+ T cells from blood. These receptors originate from a human donor in good health. Some clones in this sample may be carry-over from other donors' samples. Each CDR3 is given with its conserved first and last residue.

length,V,J,CDR3
17,TRBV28,TRBJ2-1,CASSPRLAGADYNEQFF
16,TRBV4-1,TRBJ2-3,CASSQEGTGGANTQYF
16,TRBV7-6,TRBJ2-1,CASSLGSGVSYNEQFF
13,TRBV6-5,TRBJ1-2,CASGMQKNYGYTF
12,TRBV7-9,TRBJ2-1,CASSLRFDEQFF
15,TRBV29-1,TRBJ2-2,CSVAGPSGTSGELFF
15,TRBV5-1,TRBJ1-1,CASSLVGGMNTEAFF
16,TRBV18,TRBJ2-7,CASSPRTGQGSDEQYF
12,TRBV25-1,TRBJ2-4,CASSASLDIQYF
15,TRBV15,TRBJ2-5,CATSRDDSTGETQYF
14,TRBV2,TRBJ1-2,CASSDKIANYGYTF
14,TRBV7-9,TRBJ1-6,CASSLGGGDSPLHF
13,TRBV7-9,TRBJ2-7,CASSGLAGVEQYF
14,TRBV7-3,TRBJ1-4,CASSPTGADEKLFF
13,TRBV6-1,TRBJ2-5,CASRSSGQETQYF
14,TRBV7-6,TRBJ2-7,CASSPWTGTYEQYF
16,TRBV25-1,TRBJ2-7,CASSGGDWGRPYEQYF
15,TRBV7-6,TRBJ1-5,CASSLGGNSNQPQHF
15,TRBV7-9,TRBJ2-7,CASSMTSGSSYEQYF
14,TRBV9,TRBJ2-7,CASSLQGSSYEQYF
12,TRBV29-1,TRBJ2-7,CSVDDGAYEQYF
14,TRBV4-1,TRBJ2-2,CASSQGPNTGELFF
15,TRBV7-8,TRBJ1-1,CASSDAGYSNTEAFF
15,TRBV29-1,TRBJ2-3,CSAETRGISTDTQYF
14,TRBV12-3/TRBV12-4,TRBJ2-5,CASSFHRASETQYF
14,TRBV7-9,TRBJ2-3,CASSLAGTTDTQYF
15,TRBV5-1,TRBJ2-7,CASSQGVGAVYEQYF
16,TRBV4-3,TRBJ2-1,CASSQDQGNSYNEQFF
14,TRBV10-3,TRBJ2-1,CAISVGPKNNEQFF
16,TRBV13,TRBJ1-2,CASSSNPGTGRSGYTF